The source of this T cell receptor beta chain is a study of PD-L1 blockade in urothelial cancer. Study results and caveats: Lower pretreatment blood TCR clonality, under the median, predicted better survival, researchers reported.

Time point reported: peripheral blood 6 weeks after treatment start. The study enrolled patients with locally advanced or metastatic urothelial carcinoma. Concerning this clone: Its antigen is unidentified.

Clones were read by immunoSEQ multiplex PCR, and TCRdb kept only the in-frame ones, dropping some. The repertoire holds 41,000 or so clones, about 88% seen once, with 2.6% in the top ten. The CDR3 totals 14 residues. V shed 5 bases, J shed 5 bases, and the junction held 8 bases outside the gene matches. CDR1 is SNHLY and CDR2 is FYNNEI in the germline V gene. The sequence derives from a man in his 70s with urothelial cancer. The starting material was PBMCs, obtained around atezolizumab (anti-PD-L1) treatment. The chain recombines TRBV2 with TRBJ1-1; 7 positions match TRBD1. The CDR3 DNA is TGTGCCAGCAGTTTACAGGGGCATGGGACTGAAGCTTTCTTT. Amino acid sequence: CASSLQGHGTEAFF.